These 10 T cell receptor beta chains were all obtained from the same sample, sequenced in a study of blood T cell repertoires in COVID-19. Some clones are missing from TCRdb's copy, which holds only in-frame ones; the method was immunoSEQ multiplex PCR. The table has approximately 70,000 clones, 80% to 85% seen once. Source material: peripheral blood. All receptors come from a man older than 75 with active or convalescent COVID-19.

This chain connects TRBV14 to TRBJ1-6; unclear D gene. This CDR3 is 15 amino acids long. V lost 1 base and J 7 bases, leaving 11 bases between the germline ends. Germline V lookup: CDR1 SGHDN, CDR2 FVKESK. CDR3 amino acids: CASSQGGGENSPLHF. For the CDR3, the DNA is TGTGCCAGCAGCCAAGGAGGTGGTGAGAATTCACCCCTCCACTTT.

This clone appeared once. The chain employs TRBV9 and TRBJ2-1; D is ambiguous. The CDR3 totals 13 residues. Looked up from germline, CDR1 is SGDLS and CDR2 is YYNGEE. The V and J ends lost 1 base and 4 bases respectively, with 6 bases between them. The CDR3 DNA sequence: TGTGCCAGCAGCGTATCACTTTACAATGAGCAGTTCTTC. As protein: CASSVSLYNEQFF.

The rearrangement uses TRBV10-3 and TRBJ2-4; the match to TRBD2 covers 10 bases. Trimming removed 2 bases from V and 1 base from J; junction bases left unmatched: 8. The CDR3 is made up of 18 amino acids. The germline gives CDR1 ENHRY, CDR2 SYGVKD. CDR3 nucleotide sequence: TGTGCCATCAGTGAGACTTCTAGCGGGAGTTCGGCCAAAAACATTCAGTACTTC. Translated, it gives CAISETSSGSSAKNIQYF.

The rearrangement uses TRBV5-1 and TRBJ2-1; maybe TRBD2 (6 bases). The CDR3 is 15 residues long. V lost 0 bases and J lost 9, with 16 bases in between. The germline V gene has CDR1 SGHRS and CDR2 YFSETQ. CDR3 amino acids: CASSLVAGRTAEQFF. CDR3 DNA sequence: TGCGCCAGCAGCTTGGTGGCAGGGAGGACGGCTGAGCAGTTCTTC.

The chain uses TRBV18 and TRBJ2-3; D gene uncertain. Trimming removed 2 bases at V and 5 bases at J, with 5 bases between. The CDR3 length is 12 residues. Per germline, CDR1 KGHSH and CDR2 LQKENI. The CDR3 is CASSPSGDTQYF. CDR3 in DNA: TGTGCCAGCTCACCATCGGGAGATACGCAGTATTTT.

The chain employs TRBV7-6 and TRBJ2-3, with D perhaps TRBD1 (6 bases). The CDR3 spans 14 residues. V lost 6 bases and J 4 bases, leaving 14 bases between the germline ends. Germline V lookup: CDR1 SGHVS, CDR2 FNYEAQ. The CDR3: CASSTAGASDTQYF. In DNA, the CDR3 is TGTGCCAGCAGTACCGCAGGGGCTTCAGATACGCAGTATTTT.

This clone was recorded once. This chain links TRBV6-5 with TRBJ1-2; TRBD1 aligns across 7 bases. J gave up 2 bases and V 6 bases, and 3 bases lay outside the gene matches. The CDR3 runs to 13 residues. Germline lookup yields CDR1 MNHEY and CDR2 SVGAGI. CDR3 DNA: TGTGCCAGCAGAATGACAGGGAACTATGGCTACACCTTC. Protein: CASRMTGNYGYTF.

CDR3 residues: CASSFDTLNTEAFF. CDR3 nucleotide sequence: TGTGCCAGCAGCTTCGACACCCTGAACACTGAAGCTTTCTTT. The chain employs TRBV7-9 and TRBJ1-1; D not resolved. Germline loops: CDR1 SEHNR, CDR2 FQNEAQ (reference sequence). The CDR3 loop spans 14 amino acids. The germline V and J ends were trimmed by 3 bases and 0 bases, with 8 bases remaining between them.

The rearrangement links TRBV7-2 to TRBJ2-7, with 7 nucleotides matching TRBD2. This CDR3 comprises 15 residues. Per germline, CDR1 SGHTA and CDR2 FQGNSA. V lost 5 bases and J lost 0; bases outside the gene matches: 7. CDR3: CASSKTSDPSYEQYF. DNA for the CDR3: TGTGCCAGCAGCAAAACTAGCGACCCCTCCTACGAGCAGTACTTC.

This clone was seen only a few times. The V call is TRBV9, the J call TRBJ2-3; 7 positions agree with TRBD2. The CDR3 consists of 15 residues. The germline gives CDR1 SGDLS, CDR2 YYNGEE. With V trimmed by 3 bases and J by 7 bases, 11 bases remained unmatched. The CDR3 DNA is TGTGCCAGCAGCGCCGGACTAGAAACACCGCATACGCAGTATTTT. It yields the protein CASSAGLETPHTQYF.